This TCR beta chain was profiled in a study of PD-1 blockade in classical Hodgkin lymphoma. Study results and limitations: Complete responders showed a baseline diversity that resembled the diversity of newly diagnosed patients. Whatever underlies the repertoire differences (possibly disease activity or prior therapy) remains undefined. Unlike CD8+ TCR diversity, which did not rise significantly by C4D1, CD4+ TCR diversity did.

As concerns this clone: Its specificity is not known.

Clones were read by immunoSEQ multiplex PCR, and TCRdb kept only the in-frame ones, dropping some. The sample includes about 92,000 clones, 83% seen only once; the top ten take about a sixth. Germline V CDR1 and CDR2: SGHTA, FQGNSA. The J segment lost 8 bases and the V segment lost 5 bases, leaving 6 bases of the junction unmatched. The CDR3 extends over 13 amino acids. As for time point: cycle 4 day 1 (C4D1), after around six weeks of nivolumab. Every patient had relapsed following autologous stem cell transplantation, and cohorts differed in brentuximab vedotin exposure. The study recorded best responses of complete response, partial response or progressive disease.

The chain has TRBV7-2 and TRBJ1-2; TRBD1 matches 9 bases. Specimen: peripheral blood mononuclear cells (PBMCs), collected before the fourth cycle of nivolumab. This receptor was taken from a human donor with classical Hodgkin lymphoma. CDR3 DNA: TGTGCCAGCAGCGGTCGGACAGGGGACGGCTACACCTTC. Translation gives CASSGRTGDGYTF.